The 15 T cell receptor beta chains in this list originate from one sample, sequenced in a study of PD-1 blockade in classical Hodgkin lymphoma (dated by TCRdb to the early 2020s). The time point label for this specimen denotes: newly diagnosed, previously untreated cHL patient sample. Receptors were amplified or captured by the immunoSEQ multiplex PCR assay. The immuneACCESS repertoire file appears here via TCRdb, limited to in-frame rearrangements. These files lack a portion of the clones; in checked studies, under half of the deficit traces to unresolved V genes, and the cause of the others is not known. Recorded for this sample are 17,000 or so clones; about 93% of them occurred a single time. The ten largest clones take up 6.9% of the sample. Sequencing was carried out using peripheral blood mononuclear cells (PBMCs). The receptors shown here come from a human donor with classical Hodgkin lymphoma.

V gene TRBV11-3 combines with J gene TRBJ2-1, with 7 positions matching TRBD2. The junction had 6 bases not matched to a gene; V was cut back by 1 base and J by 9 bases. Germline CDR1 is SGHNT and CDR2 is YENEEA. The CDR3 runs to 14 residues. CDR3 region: CASSLGLASGEQFF. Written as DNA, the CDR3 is TGTGCCAGCAGCTTAGGACTAGCCTCCGGTGAGCAGTTCTTC.

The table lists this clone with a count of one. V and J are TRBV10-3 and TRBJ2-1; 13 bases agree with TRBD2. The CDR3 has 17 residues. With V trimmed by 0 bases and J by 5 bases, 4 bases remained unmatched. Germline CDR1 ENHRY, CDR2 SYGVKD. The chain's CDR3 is CAISESSGLAGDNEQFF. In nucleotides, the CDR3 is TGTGCCATCAGTGAGTCATCAGGACTAGCGGGAGACAATGAGCAGTTCTTC.

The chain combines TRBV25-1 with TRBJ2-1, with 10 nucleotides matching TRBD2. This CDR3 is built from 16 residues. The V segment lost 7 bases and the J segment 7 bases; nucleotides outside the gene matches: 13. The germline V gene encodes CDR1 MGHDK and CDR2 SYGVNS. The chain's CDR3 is CASTNRTSGGRNEQFF. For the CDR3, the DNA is TGTGCCAGCACGAACCGGACTAGCGGAGGAAGAAATGAGCAGTTCTTC.

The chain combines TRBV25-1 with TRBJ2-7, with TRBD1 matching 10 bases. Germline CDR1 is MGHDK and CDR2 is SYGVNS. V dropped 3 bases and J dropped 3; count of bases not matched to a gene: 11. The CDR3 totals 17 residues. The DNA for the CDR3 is TGTGCCAGCAGTGACCAACACACGGGACAGGGGATCTACGAGCAGTACTTC. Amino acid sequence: CASSDQHTGQGIYEQYF.

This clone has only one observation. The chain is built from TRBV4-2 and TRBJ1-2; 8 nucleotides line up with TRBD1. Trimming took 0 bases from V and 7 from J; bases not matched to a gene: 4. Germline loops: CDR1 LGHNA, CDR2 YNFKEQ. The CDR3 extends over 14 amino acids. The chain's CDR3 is CASSQEDRESGYTF. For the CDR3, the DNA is TGTGCCAGCAGCCAAGAGGACAGGGAGTCTGGCTACACCTTC.

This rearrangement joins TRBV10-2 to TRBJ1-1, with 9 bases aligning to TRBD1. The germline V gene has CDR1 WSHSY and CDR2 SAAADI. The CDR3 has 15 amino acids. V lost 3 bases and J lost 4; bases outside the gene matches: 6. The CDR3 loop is CASSDRDRAGTEAFF. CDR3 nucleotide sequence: TGCGCCAGCAGTGATCGGGACAGGGCTGGCACTGAAGCTTTCTTT.

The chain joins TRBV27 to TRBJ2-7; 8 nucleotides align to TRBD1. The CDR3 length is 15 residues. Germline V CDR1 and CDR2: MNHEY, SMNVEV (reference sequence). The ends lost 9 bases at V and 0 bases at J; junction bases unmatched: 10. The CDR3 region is CASRNDRGPSYEQYF. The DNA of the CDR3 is TGTGCCAGTCGAAACGACAGGGGACCCTCCTACGAGCAGTACTTC.

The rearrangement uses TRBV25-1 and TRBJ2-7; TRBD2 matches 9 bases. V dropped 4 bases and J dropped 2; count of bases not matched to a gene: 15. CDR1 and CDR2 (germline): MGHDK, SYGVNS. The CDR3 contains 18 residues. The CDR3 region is CASSVNAGTSTWAYEQYF. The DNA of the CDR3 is TGTGCCAGCAGTGTAAACGCCGGGACTAGCACCTGGGCCTACGAGCAGTACTTC.

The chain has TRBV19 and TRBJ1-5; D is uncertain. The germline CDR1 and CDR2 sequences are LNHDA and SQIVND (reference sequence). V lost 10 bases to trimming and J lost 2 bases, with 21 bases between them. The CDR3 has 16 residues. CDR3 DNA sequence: TGTGCCACCTCAACCATCAGGTTAATGGGCAATCAGCCCCAGCATTTT. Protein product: CATSTIRLMGNQPQHF.

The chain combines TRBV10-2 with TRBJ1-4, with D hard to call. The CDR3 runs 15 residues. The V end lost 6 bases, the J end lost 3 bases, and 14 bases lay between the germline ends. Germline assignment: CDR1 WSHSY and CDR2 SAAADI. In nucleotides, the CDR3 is TGCGCCAGCAGGAGAGCGGGAGTATCTAATGAAAAACTGTTTTTT. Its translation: CASRRAGVSNEKLFF.

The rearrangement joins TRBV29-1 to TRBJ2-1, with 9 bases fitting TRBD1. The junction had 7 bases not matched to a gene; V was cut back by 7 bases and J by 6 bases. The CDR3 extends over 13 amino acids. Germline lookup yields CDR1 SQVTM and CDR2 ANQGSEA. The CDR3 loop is CSARTGEVNEQFF. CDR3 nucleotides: TGCAGCGCCCGGACAGGGGAAGTCAATGAGCAGTTCTTC.

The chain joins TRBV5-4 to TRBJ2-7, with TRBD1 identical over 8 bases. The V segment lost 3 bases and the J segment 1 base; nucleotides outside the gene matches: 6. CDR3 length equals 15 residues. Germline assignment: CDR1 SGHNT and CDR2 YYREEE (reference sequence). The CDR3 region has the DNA TGTGCCAGCAGCTCACAGGGGGTTCCTTCCTACGAGCAGTACTTC. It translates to CASSSQGVPSYEQYF.

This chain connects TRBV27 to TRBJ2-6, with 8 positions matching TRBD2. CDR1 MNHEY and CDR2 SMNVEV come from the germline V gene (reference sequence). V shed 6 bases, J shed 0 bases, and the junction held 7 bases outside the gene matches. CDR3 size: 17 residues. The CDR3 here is CASSQTGTSSGANVLTF. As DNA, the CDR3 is TGTGCCAGCAGCCAAACGGGGACTAGCTCTGGGGCCAACGTCCTGACTTTC.

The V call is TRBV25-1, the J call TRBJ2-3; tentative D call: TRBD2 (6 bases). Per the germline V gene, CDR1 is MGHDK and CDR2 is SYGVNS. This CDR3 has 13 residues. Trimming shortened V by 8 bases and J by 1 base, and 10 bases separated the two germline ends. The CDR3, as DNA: TGTGCCAGCGCGGGACTTCGCACAGATACGCAGTATTTT. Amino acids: CASAGLRTDTQYF.

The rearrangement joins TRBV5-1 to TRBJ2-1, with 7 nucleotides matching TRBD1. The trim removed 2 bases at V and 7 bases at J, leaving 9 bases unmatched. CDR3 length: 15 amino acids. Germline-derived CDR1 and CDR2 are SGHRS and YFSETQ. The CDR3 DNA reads TGCGCCAGCAGCTTAGAAGGGGGCTGGGGGAATGAGCAGTTCTTC. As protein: CASSLEGGWGNEQFF.